These T cell receptor beta chains were read from a single sample in a study of OX40 agonist ivuxolimab in advanced cancers. The data were produced by immunoSEQ multiplex PCR, yet TCRdb's version contains in-frame clones alone and is incomplete. The sample gives around 77,000 clones, about nine tenths of which show up once; 5.9% is in the top ten. Specimen: CD4+ or CD8+ T cells sorted from blood, collected in a trial of the OX40 agonist ivuxolimab. These receptors all come from an adult with an advanced solid tumor such as melanoma, head and neck, liver or kidney cancer. CDR3s include the opening cysteine and the closing phenylalanine or tryptophan. Fields, in order: V gene, clone size, J gene, CDR3 protein. Some rows mark clone size as missing; the rest say once, few, many or name a class of expanded clone.

V gene: TRBV2; clone size: .; J gene: TRBJ2-7; CDR3 protein: CASSEGQNYYEQYF
V gene: TRBV14; clone size: .; J gene: TRBJ1-1; CDR3 protein: CASAPFGQGLNTEAFF
V gene: TRBV27; clone size: .; J gene: TRBJ2-1; CDR3 protein: CASSQRGGHNEQFF
V gene: TRBV6-5; clone size: .; J gene: TRBJ1-2; CDR3 protein: CASSYLGTHGYTF
V gene: TRBV4-1; clone size: .; J gene: TRBJ1-2; CDR3 protein: CASSQEGNGYGYTF
V gene: TRBV9; clone size: .; J gene: TRBJ2-5; CDR3 protein: CASSPGVSSNFETQYF
V gene: TRBV19; clone size: .; J gene: TRBJ2-5; CDR3 protein: CASSMGVQGGETQYF
V gene: TRBV28; clone size: .; J gene: TRBJ2-7; CDR3 protein: CASSPPSGYEQYF
V gene: TRBV9; clone size: .; J gene: TRBJ2-5; CDR3 protein: CASSVAGSQETQYF
V gene: TRBV5-8; clone size: .; J gene: TRBJ1-5; CDR3 protein: CASSFPGDQPQHF
V gene: TRBV4-1; clone size: .; J gene: TRBJ2-1; CDR3 protein: CASKAGGPNSYNEQFF
V gene: TRBV9; clone size: .; J gene: TRBJ2-3; CDR3 protein: CASSVLAGGLTDTQYF
V gene: TRBV2; clone size: .; J gene: TRBJ1-1; CDR3 protein: CASSEAGDGSMNTEAFF
V gene: TRBV13; clone size: .; J gene: TRBJ2-3; CDR3 protein: CASSGTLGDRGHGTDTQYF
V gene: TRBV19; clone size: .; J gene: TRBJ2-5; CDR3 protein: CASSLGLAGGAQETQYF
V gene: TRBV5-5; clone size: .; J gene: TRBJ2-5; CDR3 protein: CASSLDSGGPGETQYF
V gene: TRBV27; clone size: .; J gene: TRBJ2-7; CDR3 protein: CASSRDSSSEQYF
V gene: TRBV27; clone size: .; J gene: TRBJ1-2; CDR3 protein: CASSSAGPNYGYTF
V gene: TRBV27; clone size: .; J gene: TRBJ2-1; CDR3 protein: CASGRPLPSSYNEQFF
V gene: TRBV19; clone size: .; J gene: TRBJ2-7; CDR3 protein: CASSPGAAYEQYF
V gene: TRBV5-8; clone size: once; J gene: TRBJ1-5; CDR3 protein: CASSVRTLDNQPQHF
V gene: TRBV10-2; clone size: .; J gene: TRBJ1-5; CDR3 protein: CASSSGTISNQPQHF
V gene: TRBV19; clone size: .; J gene: TRBJ1-5; CDR3 protein: CASNRDGGDDQPQHF
V gene: TRBV7-2; clone size: .; J gene: TRBJ2-1; CDR3 protein: CASSLEGGGHYNEQFF
V gene: TRBV9; clone size: .; J gene: TRBJ1-1; CDR3 protein: CASSVESAGQDTEAFF
V gene: TRBV6-1; clone size: .; J gene: TRBJ1-5; CDR3 protein: CATLEPGYSNQPQHF
V gene: TRBV6-5; clone size: .; J gene: TRBJ1-1; CDR3 protein: CASSYLGGRREAFF
V gene: TRBV23-1; clone size: .; J gene: TRBJ2-3; CDR3 protein: CASSQSRISTDTQYF
V gene: TRBV28; clone size: .; J gene: TRBJ2-7; CDR3 protein: CASSLSYGFESSTYEQYF
V gene: TRBV14; clone size: .; J gene: TRBJ1-2; CDR3 protein: CASSRVVGPGYGYTF
V gene: TRBV11-3; clone size: .; J gene: TRBJ2-7; CDR3 protein: CASSPGRGTSYEQYF
V gene: TRBV2; clone size: .; J gene: TRBJ2-2; CDR3 protein: CASSGILTGELFF
V gene: TRBV7-6; clone size: .; J gene: TRBJ2-3; CDR3 protein: CASSSQGVRTDTQYF
V gene: TRBV27; clone size: .; J gene: TRBJ1-5; CDR3 protein: CASSWSSNQPQHF
V gene: TRBV28; clone size: once; J gene: TRBJ2-3; CDR3 protein: CATHGTGLDATDTQYF
V gene: TRBV9; clone size: once; J gene: TRBJ1-2; CDR3 protein: CASSAFAIANYGYTF
V gene: TRBV27; clone size: few; J gene: TRBJ2-2; CDR3 protein: CASSFSSGRGITGELFF
V gene: TRBV29-1; clone size: .; J gene: TRBJ2-1; CDR3 protein: CSATARDRLYNEQFF
V gene: TRBV5-8; clone size: .; J gene: TRBJ1-1; CDR3 protein: CASSFRQGMNTEAFF
V gene: TRBV9; clone size: .; J gene: TRBJ1-3; CDR3 protein: CASSPHTGVSSGNTIYF
V gene: TRBV27; clone size: .; J gene: TRBJ2-1; CDR3 protein: CASSWDFYNEQFF
V gene: TRBV6-5; clone size: .; J gene: TRBJ2-2; CDR3 protein: CASSYSILADTGELFF
V gene: TRBV19; clone size: .; J gene: TRBJ1-5; CDR3 protein: CASSTGTAGLAQHF
V gene: TRBV4-1; clone size: few; J gene: TRBJ1-6; CDR3 protein: CASSGQGNGNSPLHF
V gene: TRBV7-8; clone size: .; J gene: TRBJ1-1; CDR3 protein: CASSLGGGVGEERTTEAFF
V gene: TRBV9; clone size: few; J gene: TRBJ1-1; CDR3 protein: CASSVELNTEAFF
V gene: TRBV5-5; clone size: .; J gene: TRBJ2-7; CDR3 protein: CASGQGLDIFYEQYF
V gene: TRBV9; clone size: .; J gene: TRBJ2-5; CDR3 protein: CASSLAGGLLQETQYF
V gene: TRBV19; clone size: .; J gene: TRBJ1-5; CDR3 protein: CASSIGHGQPQHF
V gene: TRBV7-8; clone size: .; J gene: TRBJ2-7; CDR3 protein: CASSPRLAAAYEQYF
V gene: TRBV9; clone size: .; J gene: TRBJ1-1; CDR3 protein: CASSVAGGAEAFF
V gene: TRBV4-3; clone size: .; J gene: TRBJ1-1; CDR3 protein: CASSQGAVSGTEAFF
V gene: TRBV13; clone size: .; J gene: TRBJ1-2; CDR3 protein: CASSLLKVGYTF
V gene: TRBV10-3; clone size: once; J gene: TRBJ2-7; CDR3 protein: CAINPGTANYEQYF
V gene: TRBV6-1; clone size: .; J gene: TRBJ2-7; CDR3 protein: CASSDLFDRGYEQYF
V gene: TRBV14; clone size: once; J gene: TRBJ2-3; CDR3 protein: CASSQGEASTDTQYF
V gene: TRBV6-4; clone size: .; J gene: TRBJ2-1; CDR3 protein: CASSDSRSVYNEQFF
V gene: TRBV27; clone size: .; J gene: TRBJ2-1; CDR3 protein: CASSLGNLEQFF
V gene: TRBV19; clone size: .; J gene: TRBJ1-4; CDR3 protein: CASSKMTVTGEKLFF